A single sample is the source of the 11 T cell receptor beta chains below, sequenced in a study of breast tumors, draining lymph nodes, adjacent tissues. Breast cancer patients provided tissue from their axillary draining lymph nodes. TCRdb recomputed calls from the multiplex PCR reads with MiXCR, one row per CDR3 protein. The sample has 140,000 to 150,000 distinct CDR3 sequences; about 30% are singletons. The sequencing input was axillary lymph node tissue. All receptors come from a female donor with breast cancer. Some clones in this sample may be carry-over from other donors' samples.

The table lists this clonotype with many counts. DNA of the CDR3: TGCAGCGTTGACAGGGTGGGCACCGGGGAGCTGTTTTTT. This translates into CSVDRVGTGELFF. The rearrangement links TRBV29-1 to TRBJ2-2; tentatively, D is TRBD1 (5 bases). Trimming stripped 3 bases from V and 4 bases from J, with 9 bases between. The CDR3 covers 13 residues. The germline V gene has CDR1 SQVTM and CDR2 ANQGSEA.

This clonotype was counted at least ten times. The gene calls are TRBV2 and TRBJ2-3, with 12 nucleotides matching TRBD2. The germline CDR1 and CDR2 sequences are SNHLY and FYNNEI. V was pared by 4 bases and J by 3 bases, with 8 bases of the junction left unmatched. The CDR3 has 17 residues. The CDR3 is CASSVIATSGGTDTQYF. In nucleotides, the CDR3 is TGTGCCAGCAGTGTTATCGCGACTAGCGGGGGTACAGATACGCAGTATTTT.

This clonotype was recorded many times. The chain is built from TRBV28 and TRBJ1-2; 8 bases map to TRBD1. The ends lost 2 bases at V and 4 bases at J; junction bases unmatched: 3. Germline CDR1 and CDR2: MDHEN and SYDVKM. The CDR3 extends over 14 amino acids. The CDR3 reads CASSLVGQGYGYTF. The DNA of the CDR3 is TGTGCCAGCAGTTTAGTTGGACAGGGCTATGGCTACACCTTC.

This clonotype was counted ten times or more. The junction departs from germline at one end; a sequencing error may be responsible. The rearrangement uses TRBV30 and TRBJ1-2, with D tentatively TRBD1 (5 bases). Germline V gene lookup returns CDR1 GTSNPN and CDR2 SVGIG (reference sequence). The CDR3 contains 12 residues. CDR3 DNA sequence: TGTGCCGGGAGGGACTTCAACTATGGCTACACCTTC. Protein sequence: CAGRDFNYGYTF.

Many counts were recorded for this clonotype. The chain is built from TRBV5-1 and TRBJ2-7; possibly TRBD2 for D (5 bases). CDR3 size: 11 residues. Germline V gives CDR1 SGHRS, CDR2 YFSETQ. Trimming pared 5 bases from V and 5 bases from J, leaving 8 bases between. CDR3 DNA sequence: TGCGCCAGCAGTCTCGGGGACGAGCAGTACTTC. It encodes CASSLGDEQYF.

Only a few counts were recorded for this clonotype. The chain has TRBV6-5 and TRBJ1-1; 10 nucleotides line up with TRBD1. This CDR3 is built from 15 residues. Germline trimming cut 0 bases from V and 4 bases from J; bases unmatched to any gene: 2. The germline CDR1 and CDR2 sequences are MNHEY and SVGAGI. The CDR3 sequence is CASSYSGTGATEAFF. CDR3 in DNA: TGTGCCAGCAGTTACTCTGGGACAGGGGCCACTGAAGCTTTCTTT.

Ten or more counts support this clonotype. This chain joins TRBV7-3 and TRBJ2-1; TRBD1 might be the D (5 bases). This CDR3 spans 13 amino acids. Between the trimmed V and J ends, which lost 0 bases and 5 bases, there was a span of 5 bases. In germline, CDR1 is SGHTA, CDR2 FQGTGA. DNA for the CDR3: TGTGCCAGCAGCTTAACAGGGGACAATGAGCAGTTCTTC. Protein sequence: CASSLTGDNEQFF.

As for this clonotype: The CDR3 end shows no conserved phenylalanine or tryptophan, and so a read error is likely. The chain links TRBV5-1 to TRBJ2-7, with a tentative D call TRBD2 (6 bases). Germline values: CDR1 SGHRS, CDR2 YFSETQ. V lost 0 bases and J lost 7, with 14 bases in between. This CDR3 comprises 14 residues. This CDR3 is CASSLGRAFPEQYL. CDR3 DNA: TGCGCCAGCAGCTTGGGGAGGGCATTCCCGGAGCAGTACCTC.

The rearrangement joins TRBV6-5 to TRBJ1-2, with D unresolved. Deletions cut 5 bases from V and 8 bases from J, with 15 bases between. This CDR3 region has 13 residues. Per germline, CDR1 MNHEY and CDR2 SVGAGI. The CDR3 protein is CASSPALINGYTF. The CDR3 DNA follows: TGTGCCAGCAGTCCCGCGCTTATTAACGGCTACACCTTC.

Comments on this clonotype: Germline is not matched at one junction end, which may reflect a read error. The chain has TRBV5-1 and TRBJ1-2; 8 bases line up with TRBD1. The CDR3 is 16 amino acids. In germline, CDR1 is SGHRS, CDR2 YFSETQ. The CDR3 spells CASSSQPGQEAGGCTF. CDR3 bases: TGCGCCAGCAGCTCGCAACCGGGACAGGAGGCGGGAGGCTGCACCTTC.

About this clonotype: A clone one base away is much larger, so this may be a read error. The gene calls are TRBV6-2 or TRBV6-3 and TRBJ2-1; no clear D gene. V was cut by 10 bases and J by 6 bases, with 16 bases left in between. The CDR3 extends over 13 amino acids. The germline V gene has CDR1 MNHEY and CDR2 SVGEGT. The CDR3 is CANSRVLGNEQFF. The CDR3 nucleotides read TGTGCCAACAGCCGCGTTTTGGGCAATGAGCAGTTCTTC.